These 32 T cell receptor beta chains share one sample of origin, sequenced in a study of human T cells and chemical hapten exposure. Indicated time point: patch test 2, 6 weeks after DPC sensitization. Treatment here: therapeutic diphenylcyclopropenone sensitization with weekly scalp DPC. TCRdb itself ran the RACE reads through MiXCR, one entry per CDR3 protein. The repertoire holds around 99,000 distinct CDR3 sequences, with approximately 11% as singletons. The sample here was whole blood, taken in connection with sensitization to the hapten diphenylcyclopropenone (DPC). Receptors were obtained from a man aged 35-49 years with alopecia areata. Some clones in this sample may be carry-over from other donors' samples.

This sequence joins TRBV14 and TRBJ1-4, with a weak D call TRBD1 (5 bases). Germline loops: CDR1 SGHDN, CDR2 FVKESK. The CDR3 length is 15 residues. V was cut by 1 base and J by 10 bases, with 16 bases left in between. The CDR3 nucleotides read TGTGCCAGCAGCCAAGTAGTGGCAGGCGGGGGAAAACTGTTTTTT. Translation gives CASSQVVAGGGKLFF.

The V call is TRBV28, the J call TRBJ1-1, with 9 bases aligning to TRBD1. J gave up 5 bases and V 5 bases, and 3 bases lay outside the gene matches. CDR1 is MDHEN, CDR2 SYDVKM, per germline. This CDR3 has 13 residues. The CDR3 loop reads CASSTGGRTEAFF. CDR3 bases: TGTGCCAGCAGTACAGGGGGCAGGACTGAAGCTTTCTTT.

The chain recombines TRBV6-2 or TRBV6-3 with TRBJ2-2; D perhaps matches TRBD2 (6 bases). The CDR3 is 14 amino acids. Deletions cut 2 bases from V and 6 bases from J, with 10 bases between. From germline, CDR1 is MNHEY and CDR2 SVGEGT. DNA of the CDR3: TGTGCCAGCAGTTACCTTGCGGGGCCCGGGGAGCTGTTTTTT. Translating gives CASSYLAGPGELFF.

This clonotype was counted at least ten times. The rearrangement links TRBV20-1 to TRBJ1-2, with D uncertain. This CDR3 is 13 amino acids long. From germline, CDR1 is DFQATT and CDR2 SNEGSKA (reference sequence). V lost 4 bases and J lost 2, with 11 bases in between. The CDR3 reads CSATDPANYGYTF. The DNA of the CDR3 is TGCAGTGCTACCGACCCCGCCAACTATGGCTACACCTTC.

This chain connects TRBV7-2 to TRBJ2-5; 11 positions match TRBD2. V shed 5 bases, J shed 5 bases, and the junction held 10 bases outside the gene matches. This CDR3 spans 16 amino acids. Germline loops: CDR1 SGHTA, CDR2 FQGNSA. CDR3 bases: TGTGCCAGCAGCCTCAAATCCGGGACTAGCGGTGAGACCCAGTACTTC. Its protein is CASSLKSGTSGETQYF.

The V and J genes are TRBV10-3 and TRBJ1-3; D unclear. Between the trimmed V and J ends, which lost 0 bases and 4 bases, there was a span of 10 bases. CDR3 length: 15 residues. Germline CDR1 is ENHRY and CDR2 is SYGVKD. Here the CDR3 reads CAISESTIGGNTIYF. CDR3 in DNA: TGTGCCATCAGTGAGTCAACAATTGGGGGAAACACCATATATTTT.

This clonotype has at least ten counts. CDR3 in DNA: TGTGCCAGCAGCCCTGACTTGGAAGAGCAGTACTTC. Its protein is CASSPDLEEQYF. This rearrangement joins TRBV6-6 to TRBJ2-7, with D hard to call. From germline, CDR1 is MNHNY and CDR2 SVGAGI (reference sequence). The CDR3 has 12 residues. V lost 6 bases and J 7 bases, leaving 13 bases between the germline ends.

The chain recombines TRBV9 with TRBJ2-2, with 14 bases lining up with TRBD2. CDR3 length: 16 amino acids. CDR1 SGDLS and CDR2 YYNGEE come from the germline V gene. The ends lost 3 bases at V and 5 bases at J; junction bases unmatched: 3. CDR3 sequence reads: CASSAGLAGVTGELFF. CDR3 bases: TGTGCCAGCAGCGCGGGACTAGCGGGAGTAACCGGGGAGCTGTTTTTT.

The rearrangement joins TRBV20-1 to TRBJ2-5; unclear D gene. With 0 bases removed from V and 2 bases from J, the gap between germline ends came to 13 bases. Germline CDR1 DFQATT, CDR2 SNEGSKA (reference sequence). There are 15 residues in the CDR3. The CDR3 DNA follows: TGCAGTGCTAGAGATTTAAGCATACCACAAGAGACCCAGTACTTC. This sequence encodes CSARDLSIPQETQYF.

This clonotype was counted ten times or more. This chain uses TRBV7-2 with TRBJ2-2, with 11 nucleotides matching TRBD2. There are 15 residues in the CDR3. CDR1 is SGHTA and CDR2 is FQGNSA in the germline V gene. The V and J ends lost 4 bases and 5 bases, in that order; junction bases with no gene match: 3. CDR3 nucleotide sequence: TGTGCCAGCAGCTCCCTAGCGGGAGGTACCGGGGAGCTGTTTTTT. It yields the protein CASSSLAGGTGELFF.

The chain combines TRBV7-2 with TRBJ2-7, with 8 bases lining up with TRBD2. Looked up from germline, CDR1 is SGHTA and CDR2 is FQGNSA. The CDR3 consists of 14 residues. V was pared by 4 bases and J by 7 bases, with 9 bases of the junction left unmatched. CDR3 DNA sequence: TGTGCCAGCAGCTCTTACGGACTAGCTAAGGAGCAGTACGTC. Its protein is CASSSYGLAKEQYV.

This chain links TRBV7-2 with TRBJ2-3, with 7 bases fitting TRBD2. Losses at the gene ends were 3 bases for V and 8 bases for J; bases not matched to a gene: 8. Germline values: CDR1 SGHTA, CDR2 FQGNSA. This CDR3 has 14 residues. CDR3 sequence (DNA): TGTGCCAGCAGCTTGGCGGGAGCAGGTGGTACGCAGTATTTT. This encodes CASSLAGAGGTQYF.

This clonotype was seen ten or more times. The gene calls are TRBV9 and TRBJ2-3; tentatively, D is TRBD2 (5 bases). The germline V and J ends were trimmed by 4 bases and 3 bases, with 15 bases remaining between them. Germline CDR1 reads SGDLS; CDR2 reads YYNGEE. This CDR3 spans 15 amino acids. The CDR3: CASSPGGLITDTQYF. The DNA of the CDR3 is TGTGCCAGCAGCCCCGGAGGTTTGATTACAGATACGCAGTATTTT.

V gene TRBV6-2 or TRBV6-3 combines with J gene TRBJ2-7; D ambiguous. The CDR3 contains 14 residues. CDR1 and CDR2 from the germline V gene are MNHEY and SVGEGT. V dropped 7 bases and J dropped 7 bases, with 20 bases sitting between them. CDR3 amino acids: CASTLLQSLGEQYF. CDR3 nucleotide sequence: TGTGCCAGCACTCTACTTCAGTCCTTAGGAGAGCAGTACTTC.

CDR3 nucleotides: TGTGCCAGCAGTGACAGTGGGACAGCTACTAACTATGGCTACACCTTC. It specifies CASSDSGTATNYGYTF. The chain links TRBV2 to TRBJ1-2, with 7 nucleotides matching TRBD1. Germline V gene data show CDR1 as SNHLY and CDR2 as FYNNEI. Trimming took 3 bases from V and 0 from J; bases not matched to a gene: 7. The CDR3 totals 16 residues.

This clonotype was seen a few times. This chain links TRBV3-1 with TRBJ2-2, with 8 bases lining up with TRBD1. The CDR3 runs 15 residues. V gave up 2 bases and J gave up 6 bases; unmatched junction bases: 5. CDR1 and CDR2 from the germline V gene are LGHDT and YNNKEL (reference sequence). As DNA, the CDR3 is TGTGCCAGCAGCCAAAGGGACAGGACGTCCGGGGAGCTGTTTTTT. Its protein is CASSQRDRTSGELFF.

V gene TRBV10-3 combines with J gene TRBJ2-3; 8 positions match TRBD2. Germline V gene sequence: CDR1 ENHRY, CDR2 SYGVKD. The CDR3 length is 19 residues. Germline trimming cut 0 bases from V and 4 bases from J; bases unmatched to any gene: 15. CDR3 DNA: TGTGCCATCAGTGAGTCGCTAGCGGGTTACGCAAGTAAGGCAGATACGCAGTATTTT. Protein sequence: CAISESLAGYASKADTQYF.

The chain carries TRBV7-6 and TRBJ1-5; 8 positions match TRBD1. The CDR3 spans 16 residues. CDR1 is SGHVS, CDR2 FNYEAQ, per germline. V shed 5 bases, J shed 0 bases, and the junction held 6 bases outside the gene matches. The CDR3 loop is CASSPGGWGSNQPQHF. CDR3 nucleotides: TGTGCCAGCAGCCCAGGGGGCTGGGGTAGCAATCAGCCCCAGCATTTT.

This clonotype was counted between two and nine times. V gene TRBV9 combines with J gene TRBJ1-1, with TRBD1 identical over 8 bases. The CDR3 is 13 amino acids. The germline V gene has CDR1 SGDLS and CDR2 YYNGEE. J was trimmed by 1 base and V by 6 bases; bases with no gene match: 2. Written as DNA, the CDR3 is TGTGCCAGCACAGGACAGGGGAACACTGAAGCTTTCTTT. Its protein product is CASTGQGNTEAFF.

This clonotype was observed once. The genes are TRBV6-6 and TRBJ2-7; 9 nucleotides agree with TRBD2. Germline values: CDR1 MNHNY, CDR2 SVGAGI (reference sequence). J was trimmed by 7 bases and V by 0 bases; bases with no gene match: 1. CDR3 length: 13 amino acids. The CDR3 reads CASSYSAGGEQYV. CDR3 nucleotides: TGTGCCAGCAGTTACTCAGCGGGGGGTGAGCAGTACGTC.

Only a few counts were recorded for this clonotype. The chain couples TRBV28 to TRBJ2-6; D not resolved. V lost 7 bases, J lost 0 bases, and 10 bases lay in between. CDR1 is MDHEN, CDR2 SYDVKM, per germline. The CDR3 contains 15 residues. In DNA form, the CDR3 reads TGTGCCAGCACCCTAGGCCTCTCTGGGGCCAACGTCCTGACTTTC. It is translated as CASTLGLSGANVLTF.

The chain links TRBV6-5 to TRBJ2-3; 7 nucleotides align to TRBD2. The CDR3 consists of 18 residues. CDR1 and CDR2 from the germline V gene are MNHEY and SVGAGI. Trimming cost V 0 bases and J 0 bases; bases outside gene matches: 9. This CDR3 is CASSYSGQSGTSTDTQYF. CDR3 sequence (DNA): TGTGCCAGCAGTTACTCGGGGCAGAGCGGGACTAGCACAGATACGCAGTATTTT.

This clonotype was detected many times. V usage is TRBV28 and J usage is TRBJ1-5, with no clear D. The CDR3 spans 13 residues. V lost 4 bases and J lost 15, with 19 bases in between. CDR1 and CDR2 from the germline V gene are MDHEN and SYDVKM. This chain's CDR3 is CASSYPAGGSRHF. As DNA, the CDR3 is TGTGCCAGCAGTTACCCTGCTGGAGGGTCACGGCATTTT.

This clonotype turned up a few times. The rearrangement joins TRBV10-3 to TRBJ2-1, with D perhaps matching TRBD1 (6 bases). The CDR3 extends over 16 amino acids. V was trimmed by 5 bases and J by 0 bases, leaving 14 bases between them. Germline V lookup: CDR1 ENHRY, CDR2 SYGVKD. CDR3 sequence (DNA): TGTGCCATCAGTAGGACCGGGACAAGCTCCTACAATGAGCAGTTCTTC. Its protein is CAISRTGTSSYNEQFF.

This clonotype was seen at least ten times. The CDR3 reads CASSFTSEPDTQYF. As DNA, the CDR3 is TGCGCCAGCAGCTTCACTAGCGAACCCGATACGCAGTATTTT. The J gene is TRBJ2-3, the V gene TRBV5-1; 7 positions agree with TRBD2. Trimming took 2 bases from V and 6 from J; bases not matched to a gene: 6. This CDR3 contains 14 residues. Germline V CDR1 and CDR2: SGHRS, YFSETQ.

The chain couples TRBV20-1 to TRBJ2-1; 9 nucleotides align to TRBD1. V lost 8 bases to trimming and J lost 2 bases; unmatched junction nucleotides: 10. This CDR3 comprises 15 residues. Germline V gene sequence: CDR1 DFQATT, CDR2 SNEGSKA (reference sequence). CDR3 protein: CSQKQGAGAYNEQFF. The CDR3 DNA follows: TGCAGTCAAAAACAGGGGGCAGGGGCCTACAATGAGCAGTTCTTC.

This rearrangement joins TRBV7-2 to TRBJ2-7; D is ambiguous. This CDR3 comprises 14 residues. Germline loops: CDR1 SGHTA, CDR2 FQGNSA. The V end was cut by 5 bases, the J end by 2 bases, with 13 bases between. CDR3 nucleotides: TGTGCCAGCAGCCCATTGACGGCGGCCTACGAGCAGTACTTC. Protein sequence: CASSPLTAAYEQYF.

This clonotype was picked up a small number of times. V and J are TRBV11-2 and TRBJ1-2; a weak D match, TRBD1 (6 bases). Between the trimmed V and J ends, which lost 2 bases and 7 bases, there was a span of 14 bases. The CDR3 contains 14 residues. Germline CDR1 and CDR2: SGHAT and FQNNGV. Here the CDR3 DNA reads TGTGCCAGCAGCTTAAAGACGACAGGTTCTGGCTACACCTTC. It specifies CASSLKTTGSGYTF.

This sequence joins TRBV9 and TRBJ2-3; 7 positions agree with TRBD2. The germline gives CDR1 SGDLS, CDR2 YYNGEE. Losses at the gene ends were 4 bases for V and 3 bases for J; bases not matched to a gene: 14. The CDR3 sequence is 17 residues long. The CDR3 here is CASSLTGGGGSTDTQYF. CDR3 nucleotide sequence: TGTGCCAGCAGCCTAACGGGCGGGGGAGGATCTACAGATACGCAGTATTTT.

V usage is TRBV10-3 and J usage is TRBJ2-1, with a tentative D call TRBD1 (5 bases). CDR3 length: 15 amino acids. Per germline, CDR1 ENHRY and CDR2 SYGVKD. Trimming shortened V by 2 bases and J by 5 bases, and 13 bases separated the two germline ends. The CDR3 reads CAISEPQGGHNEQFF. The CDR3 nucleotides are TGTGCCATCAGTGAGCCGCAGGGTGGGCACAATGAGCAGTTCTTC.

This clonotype has a handful of counts. The V and J genes are TRBV6-2 or TRBV6-3 and TRBJ2-1, with 12 bases matching TRBD1. The CDR3 covers 16 residues. Germline-derived CDR1 and CDR2 are MNHEY and SVGEGT. The J segment lost 6 bases and the V segment lost 6 bases, leaving 9 bases of the junction unmatched. This chain's CDR3 is CASRPLGTGGPNEQFF. The CDR3 DNA reads TGTGCCAGCAGACCTTTAGGGACAGGGGGCCCCAATGAGCAGTTCTTC.

CDR3 nucleotides: TGTGCCAGTGGGACTAGCGGGGCAGATACGCAGTATTTT. Its protein product is CASGTSGADTQYF. This chain joins TRBV28 and TRBJ2-3; 13 bases are shared with TRBD2. The CDR3 covers 13 residues. After removal of 9 bases from V and 4 bases from J, the junction contained 1 base not matched to a gene. Germline lookup yields CDR1 MDHEN and CDR2 SYDVKM.